This TCR beta chain is drawn from a study of cytomegalovirus exposure and HLA in healthy donors. The primer mix had 60 Vbeta and 13 Jbeta primers. TCRdb's copy holds only in-frame clones and misses some; the assay was immunoSEQ multiplex PCR. Seen here are some 130,000 clones, more than 65% observed once, and the top ten hold 2% to 3%. The germline V gene encodes CDR1 LGHNA and CDR2 YNFKEQ. V lost 0 bases, J lost 5 bases, and 12 bases lay in between. This CDR3 is built from 15 residues. This TCR derives from a man aged 50 to 59 in good health and CMV-seronegative. Input material: PBMCs. This sequence joins TRBV4-2 and TRBJ2-3, with D possibly being TRBD2 (7 bases). CDR3 loop: CASSQEGGPKDTQYF. The DNA of the CDR3 is TGTGCCAGCAGCCAAGAGGGGGGGCCGAAAGATACGCAGTATTTT.